The clone carrying this T cell receptor (beta chain) has a count of ten or more. TCRdb used MiXCR to reprocess the RT-PCR reads, holding one entry per CDR3 protein. The profile shows 550,000 to 750,000 distinct CDR3 sequences, 11% to 15% of them singletons. The CDR3 is 14 amino acids. The V gene lost 0 bases and the J gene lost 5 bases, with 11 bases spanning the gap. Per the germline V gene, CDR1 is SGHKS and CDR2 is YYEKEE (reference sequence). Specimen: memory CD4+ T cells from blood. The origin of this receptor is a female donor in good health, serving as a healthy control. The chain is built from TRBV5-5 and TRBJ1-2; the D is unclear. The CDR3 DNA sequence: TGTGCCAGCAGCTTGGAGTGGGGATCATATGGCTACACCTTC. It translates to CASSLEWGSYGYTF.